One and the same sample provided the 11 T cell receptor beta chains below, sequenced in a study of blood T cells in healthy people across ages. Combining a sample-barcoded 5' primer with a J-beta primer mix, a second PCR ran for about 7 to 11 cycles. TCRdb re-derived calls from the 5' RACE reads in MiXCR, one entry per CDR3 protein. The repertoire holds about 1,400,000 distinct CDR3 sequences, with around 55% as singletons. Material for sequencing was blood. These receptors were collected from a man aged 18 to 35 in good health.

The gene calls are TRBV20-1 and TRBJ1-2; 7 bases line up with TRBD1. Unmatched junction bases numbered 11, after V lost 5 bases and J lost 8 bases. Germline CDR1 and CDR2: DFQATT and SNEGSKA (reference sequence). CDR3 length equals 13 residues. This chain's CDR3 is CSAANQGEDGYTF. The CDR3 DNA sequence: TGCAGTGCTGCTAACCAGGGGGAAGACGGCTACACCTTC.

The V and J genes are TRBV14 and TRBJ1-1; D ambiguous. This CDR3 has 13 amino acids. V was pared by 2 bases and J by 7 bases, with 11 bases between. CDR1 is SGHDN and CDR2 is FVKESK in the germline V gene. Written as DNA, the CDR3 is TGTGCCAGCAGCCAAAGGAGTATGGGTGAAGCTTTCTTT. It codes for CASSQRSMGEAFF.

CDR3 sequence (DNA): TGTGCCAGTTCGACAGCTCCTTACAATGAGCAGTTCTTC. Translation: CASSTAPYNEQFF. The rearrangement joins TRBV2 to TRBJ2-1, with D perhaps TRBD1 (5 bases). There are 13 residues in the CDR3. Germline V CDR1 and CDR2: SNHLY, FYNNEI. Trimming took 9 bases from V and 4 from J, leaving 13 bases between them.

This clonotype has only a few counts. The chain is built from TRBV20-1 and TRBJ2-7; no definite D call. The V gene lost 7 bases and the J gene lost 7 bases, with 17 bases spanning the gap. The CDR3 contains 12 residues. Germline assignment: CDR1 DFQATT and CDR2 SNEGSKA (reference sequence). The CDR3 bases are TGCAGTGGGCAGGTGGTTAGTAATGAGCAGTACTTC. Translated: CSGQVVSNEQYF.

The gene calls are TRBV9 and TRBJ2-7; 7 nucleotides line up with TRBD2. V lost 0 bases and J lost 1; bases outside the gene matches: 7. CDR3 size: 16 residues. From germline, CDR1 is SGDLS and CDR2 YYNGEE. In DNA, the CDR3 is TGTGCCAGCAGCGTAGGGGTAGCGGGTCCTTCCTACGAGCAGTACTTC. Its protein product is CASSVGVAGPSYEQYF.

This clonotype has a handful of counts. This rearrangement joins TRBV27 to TRBJ2-5; 12 bases are a match to TRBD1. The J call is uncertain, as TRBJ2-7 better fits the DNA end. Germline lookup yields CDR1 MNHEY and CDR2 SMNVEV (reference sequence). This CDR3 spans 15 amino acids. This CDR3 reads CASSLSGQGADEQYF. The CDR3 DNA sequence: TGTGCCAGCAGTTTATCGGGACAGGGGGCTGACGAGCAGTACTTC.

Of note for this clonotype: A junction end diverges from the germline sequence, so it may reflect a read error. The chain joins TRBV15 to TRBJ2-3; 12 bases are a match to TRBD2. CDR1 and CDR2 from the germline V gene are LNHNV and YYDKDF (reference sequence). The length of the CDR3 is 18 residues. CDR3 sequence: CTTSRDGLAGGPADTQYF. CDR3 in DNA: TGTACCACCAGCAGAGATGGGCTAGCGGGGGGGCCCGCAGATACGCAGTATTTT.

The chain couples TRBV4-1 to TRBJ2-7; 11 nucleotides align to TRBD1. Matching the DNA end better, TRBJ2-5 makes the J call doubtful. Germline lookup yields CDR1 MGHRA and CDR2 YSYEKL. CDR3 size: 16 residues. The chain's CDR3 is CASSQKGQGAGETQYF. CDR3 coding DNA: TGCGCCAGCAGCCAGAAAGGACAGGGGGCTGGAGAGACCCAGTACTTC.

This clonotype has just one count. The junction and the germline gene differ at one end; a read error may be behind it. This rearrangement joins TRBV3-1 to TRBJ1-2; TRBD1 matches 9 bases. The CDR3 covers 16 residues. The germline gives CDR1 LGHDT, CDR2 YNNKEL (reference sequence). CDR3 in DNA: TGTGCCAGCAGCCAACAGAACAGGGGGCCTAACTATGGCCACACCTTC. Its translation is CASSQQNRGPNYGHTF. Variable domain in full (rest from reference TRBV3-1 and TRBJ1-2): DTAVSQTPKYLVTQMGNDKSIKCEQNLGHDTMYWYKQDSKKFLKIMFSYNNKELIINETVPNRFSPKSPDKAHLNLHINSLELGDSAVYFCASSQQNRGPNYGHTFGSGTRLTVV.

V and J are TRBV6-6 and TRBJ2-7; TRBD1 is a possible D gene (6 bases). The CDR3 is made up of 14 amino acids. Germline lookup yields CDR1 MNHNY and CDR2 SVGAGI (reference sequence). Trimming took 2 bases from V and 2 from J, leaving 10 bases between them. This CDR3 reads CASSYRTETYEQYF. In nucleotides, the CDR3 is TGTGCCAGCAGTTACAGGACAGAAACCTACGAGCAGTACTTC.

The chain combines TRBV7-8 with TRBJ2-4; 7 bases map to TRBD1. The DNA end is a closer match to TRBJ2-7, so the J assignment may be wrong. The length of the CDR3 is 15 residues. Germline V gene lookup returns CDR1 SGHVS and CDR2 FQNEAQ. Here the CDR3 reads CASSLEPTGTDEQYF. The CDR3 DNA reads as TGTGCCAGCAGCTTAGAGCCGACAGGGACCGACGAGCAGTACTTC.